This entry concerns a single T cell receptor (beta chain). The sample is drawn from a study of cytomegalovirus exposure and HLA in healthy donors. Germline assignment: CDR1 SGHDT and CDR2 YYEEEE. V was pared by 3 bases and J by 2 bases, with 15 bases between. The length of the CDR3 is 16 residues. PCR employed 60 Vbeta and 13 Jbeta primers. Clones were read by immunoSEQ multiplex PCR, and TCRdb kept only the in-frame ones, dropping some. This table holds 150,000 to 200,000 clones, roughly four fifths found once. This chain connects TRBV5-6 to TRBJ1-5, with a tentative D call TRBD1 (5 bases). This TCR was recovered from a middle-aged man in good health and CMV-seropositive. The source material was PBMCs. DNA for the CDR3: TGTGCCAGCAGCTCACTGACAGCCTCAGGCAATCAGCCCCAGCATTTT. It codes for CASSSLTASGNQPQHF. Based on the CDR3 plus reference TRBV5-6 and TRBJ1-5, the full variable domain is DAGVTQSPTHLIKTRGQQVTLRCSPKSGHDTVSWYQQALGQGPQFIFQYYEEEERQRGNFPDRFSGHQFPNYSSELNVNALLLGDSALYLCASSSLTASGNQPQHFGDGTRLSIL.